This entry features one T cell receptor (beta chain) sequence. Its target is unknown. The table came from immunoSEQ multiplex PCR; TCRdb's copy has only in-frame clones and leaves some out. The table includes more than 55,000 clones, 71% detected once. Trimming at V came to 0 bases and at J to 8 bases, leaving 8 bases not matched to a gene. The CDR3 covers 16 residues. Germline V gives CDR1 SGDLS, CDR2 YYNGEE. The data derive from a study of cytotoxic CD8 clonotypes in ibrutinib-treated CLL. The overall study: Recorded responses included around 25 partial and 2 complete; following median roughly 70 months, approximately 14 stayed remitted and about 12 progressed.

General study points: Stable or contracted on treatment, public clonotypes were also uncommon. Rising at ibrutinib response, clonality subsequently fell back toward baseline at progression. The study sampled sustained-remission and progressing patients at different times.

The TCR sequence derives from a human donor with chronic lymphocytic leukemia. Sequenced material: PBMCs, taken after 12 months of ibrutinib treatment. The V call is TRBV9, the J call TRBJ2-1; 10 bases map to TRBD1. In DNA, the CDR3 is TGTGCCAGCAGCGTAGGTATGGGACAGGGGAGCGATGAGCAGTTCTTC. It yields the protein CASSVGMGQGSDEQFF.